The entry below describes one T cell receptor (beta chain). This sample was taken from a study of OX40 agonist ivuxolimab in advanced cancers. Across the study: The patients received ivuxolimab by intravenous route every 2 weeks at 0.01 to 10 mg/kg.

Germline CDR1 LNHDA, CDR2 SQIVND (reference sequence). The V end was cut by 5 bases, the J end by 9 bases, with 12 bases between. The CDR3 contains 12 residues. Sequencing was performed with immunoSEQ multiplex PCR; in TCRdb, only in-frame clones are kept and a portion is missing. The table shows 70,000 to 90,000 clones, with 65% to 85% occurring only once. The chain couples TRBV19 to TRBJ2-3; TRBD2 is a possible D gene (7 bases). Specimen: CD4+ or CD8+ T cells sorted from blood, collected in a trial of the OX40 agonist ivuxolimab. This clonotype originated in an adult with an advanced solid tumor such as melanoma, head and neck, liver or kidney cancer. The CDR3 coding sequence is TGTGCCAGTAGTGGGTGGGGGGGCACGCAGTATTTT. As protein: CASSGWGGTQYF.